These T cell receptor beta chains were read from a single sample in a study of blood T cell repertoires in COVID-19. The method was immunoSEQ multiplex PCR; TCRdb's version includes in-frame clones alone and lacks a portion of them. The sample carries about 150,000 clones, over 65% recorded once. The sequenced sample consisted of peripheral blood. The receptors were gathered from a man between 65 and 79 years old with acute or convalescent COVID-19. Both conserved end residues are part of each CDR3.

CDR3aa	v_gene
CASSLRGDYGYTF	TRBV27
CASSESGDSSGNTIYF	TRBV10-1
CASSLTGHIYTGELFF	TRBV7-2
CASTAGQGGTEAFF	TRBV6-5
CASSRGTYNEQFF	TRBV12-3/TRBV12-4
CSASAAGGNYGYTF	TRBV20-1
CASSRGGLYNSPLHF	TRBV19
CASSLDRLGNQPQHF	TRBV7-8
CATSDRVGQPQHF	TRBV24-1
CASTSQGYGSNEQFF	TRBV2
CASSQDLTGPAGGYTF	TRBV3-1/TRBV3-2
CASSQQGMEYGYTF	TRBV3-1/TRBV3-2
CAWSGYRGGETQYF	TRBV30
CASSSQRGADGEKLFF	TRBV28
CASSFRQGRVNEQFF	TRBV5-4
CASSGQGGQETQYF	TRBV18
CASSPSGGTRDSYEQYF	TRBV7-2
CASSKKREGKNIQYF	TRBV19
CSVDGIGTGGTDTQYF	TRBV29-1
CASSMGQGANYGYTF	TRBV19
CASSPETVHNGYTF	TRBV7-9
CASSTTGLPNTEAFF	TRBV28
CASSIPGSWDTEAFF	TRBV28
CASSLSGGPGTQYF	TRBV7-2
CASSEFGGWDEKLFF	TRBV6-1
CASSSTGEYIGGYTF	TRBV9
CASSPGGDFQETQYF	TRBV18
CASSQETGGSEKLFF	TRBV18